Described below is a single T cell receptor beta chain sequence and its context. The protocol was immunoSEQ multiplex PCR, while the TCRdb copy is restricted to in-frame clones and leaves out a portion. The sample includes about 68,000 clones, 90% to 95% of them seen just once. The source of the sample is a study of OX40 agonist ivuxolimab in advanced cancers. The material sequenced was CD4+ or CD8+ T cells sorted from blood, taken in a trial of the OX40 agonist ivuxolimab. The origin of this receptor is an adult with an advanced solid tumor such as melanoma, head and neck, liver or kidney cancer.

The CDR3 sequence: CASSGSGFNQPQHF. CDR3 DNA: TGTGCCAGCAGCGGGAGTGGCTTCAATCAGCCCCAGCATTTT. The chain couples TRBV6-6 to TRBJ1-5; unclear D gene. The CDR3 is 14 amino acids. Germline CDR1 is MNHNY and CDR2 is SVGAGI (reference sequence). Trimming shortened V by 6 bases and J by 3 bases, and 12 bases separated the two germline ends.